The rows below give T cell receptor beta chains drawn from one sample of a study of blood T cell repertoires in COVID-19. Here immunoSEQ multiplex PCR was the method, and the copy in TCRdb shows in-frame clones only, minus some. The table records 110,000 to 150,000 clones, over 75% of them present only once. Sequencing was performed on peripheral blood. These receptors were collected from a human donor in a cohort sampled during active COVID-19. CDR3s include the opening cysteine and the closing phenylalanine or tryptophan.

>15|TRBJ1-2|TRBV5-4
CASSPDGGGTYGYTF
>15|TRBJ2-3|TRBV29-1
CSVEGGQGSTDTQYF
>17|TRBJ2-3|TRBV28
CASSLGASRPSTDTQYF
>16|TRBJ1-1|TRBV7-2
CASSPNANRGDTEAFF
>16|TRBJ1-2|TRBV28
CASRYTTGVGWDGYTF
>15|TRBJ2-5|TRBV30
CAWTSGRGSQETQYF
>15|TRBJ1-5|TRBV19
CASSIGGTVYQPQHF
>13|TRBJ2-5|TRBV5-4
CASSSDRQETQYF
>17|TRBJ2-2|TRBV2
CASRFRTSLTNTGELFF
>18|TRBJ1-2|TRBV6-6
CASSRLPQGGYADYGYTF
>12|TRBJ1-2|TRBV2
CASGDSNYGYTF
>15|TRBJ2-1|TRBV6-5
CASGSDYYSYNEQFF
>13|TRBJ1-3|TRBV7-2
CASSSVGGNTIYF
>14|TRBJ2-3|TRBV11-3
CASAGVSRTDTQYF
>13|TRBJ2-1|TRBV29-1
CSAATSGNGEQFF
>16|TRBJ2-7|TRBV19
CASSNRGQGLSYEQYF
>14|TRBJ2-3|TRBV6-5
CASSYAGGTDTQYF
>14|TRBJ2-5|TRBV9
CASSVGMGSETQYF
>15|TRBJ1-4|TRBV7-3
CASSLSGRLTEKLFF
>13|TRBJ1-2|TRBV11-2
CASSPRDSIGYTF
>14|TRBJ1-6|TRBV7-8
CASSPQGVDSPLHF
>12|TRBJ1-1|TRBV29-1
CSVSDRNTEAFF
>14|TRBJ1-3|TRBV27
CASSQDSGVATIYF
>14|TRBJ1-1|TRBV11-3
CASSFTGGNTEAFF
>14|TRBJ1-3|TRBV9
CASSVGRSGNTIYF
>16|TRBJ2-2|TRBV9
CASSEWASGSSGELFF
>16|TRBJ2-1|TRBV15
CATSRGGSSSYNEQFF
>11|TRBJ2-3|TRBV12-5
CASGLQDTQYF
>20|TRBJ1-3|TRBV21-1
CASSAPTKIARGNSGNTIYF
>15|TRBJ2-1|TRBV18
CASSPSGQVYNEQFF
>17|TRBJ1-3|TRBV11-3
CASSSRGTVDSGNTIYF
>14|TRBJ2-3|TRBV29-1
CSVGGGFGSDTQYF
>15|TRBJ1-1|TRBV6-5
CASSTQTATYLEAFF
>15|TRBJ1-6|TRBV4-2
CASSQDSQGGSPLHF
>13|TRBJ2-5|TRBV12-3/TRBV12-4
CASGWRAVETQYF
>12|TRBJ2-1|TRBV19
CATKNRVHEQFF
>13|TRBJ1-1|TRBV5-5
CASSLDSYTEAFF
>16|TRBJ1-5|TRBV27
CASSLRETGGNQPQHF
>15|TRBJ2-7|TRBV4-1
CASSHPGQSSYEQYF
>14|TRBJ1-3|TRBV2
CATTRLRAGNTIYF
>12|TRBJ1-1|TRBV7-2
CASSLFNTEAFF